This T cell receptor beta chain came from a study of blood T cells in healthy people across ages. Whole-study findings and limits: Measured against age, TCR beta diversity per million T cells decreased in a roughly linear manner.

Note on this clonotype: Its antigen is currently unknown.

Trimming pared 0 bases from V and 1 base from J, leaving 16 bases between. Germline CDR1 DFQATT, CDR2 SNEGSKA (reference sequence). CDR3 size: 16 residues. Alongside a J-beta primer mix, a sample-barcoded 5' primer served in a second PCR lasting roughly 7 to 11 cycles. TCRdb passed the 5' RACE reads through MiXCR, listing each CDR3 protein once. Here the sample spans 1.2 million to 1.5 million distinct CDR3 sequences, approximately 59% being singletons. Sequencing used blood. The clonotype originates from a man between 18 and 29 years old in good health. This chain connects TRBV20-1 to TRBJ2-7, with D possibly TRBD2 on 5 matching bases. The CDR3 DNA sequence: TGCAGTGCTAGAGACCCCCCCGGCCGCGGGTCCTACGAGCAGTACTTC. This translates into CSARDPPGRGSYEQYF.